These 26 T cell receptor beta chains share one sample of origin, sequenced in a study of blood T cell repertoires in COVID-19. TCRdb keeps only in-frame clones here, not all; method: immunoSEQ multiplex PCR. This table holds fewer than 200,000 clones, around 80% found once. The sample consisted of PBMCs or T cells enriched from blood (not recorded which). The receptors stem from an older woman in a cohort exposed to, infected with or recovered from COVID-19 (not recorded which).

The chain has TRBV7-9 and TRBJ1-2; 9 nucleotides line up with TRBD1. The ends lost 4 bases at V and 7 bases at J; junction bases unmatched: 4. CDR3 length: 13 residues. CDR1 is SEHNR and CDR2 is FQNEAQ in the germline V gene (reference sequence). The CDR3 region has the DNA TGTGCCAGCAGCTCAGGGACAGGGCGTGGCTACACCTTC. Protein: CASSSGTGRGYTF.

This clone was counted a few times. The chain combines TRBV11-2 with TRBJ2-7; 12 bases match TRBD2. This CDR3 comprises 15 residues. CDR1 is SGHAT and CDR2 is FQNNGV in the germline V gene. V shed 1 base and J 4 bases; nucleotides not matched to a gene: 2. In nucleotides, the CDR3 is TGTGCCAGCAGCTTAGCTGGACTAGCGGGATACGAGCAGTACTTC. Amino acids: CASSLAGLAGYEQYF. Combining the CDR3 with reference TRBV11-2 and TRBJ2-7 gives the whole variable domain EAGVAQSPRYKIIEKRQSVAFWCNPISGHATLYWYQQILGQGPKLLIQFQNNGVVDDSQLPKDRFSAERLKGVDSTLKIQPAKLEDSAVYLCASSLAGLAGYEQYFGPGTRLTVT.

The CDR3 loop is CASSSDRDRVNTGELFF. CDR3 sequence (DNA): TGTGCCAGCAGCTCGGACCGGGACAGAGTGAACACCGGGGAGCTGTTTTTT. V and J are TRBV27 and TRBJ2-2, with 7 bases identical to TRBD1. V lost 6 bases and J lost 1; bases outside the gene matches: 11. The CDR3 extends over 17 amino acids. Germline CDR1 reads MNHEY; CDR2 reads SMNVEV (reference sequence).

This sequence joins TRBV3-1 (or the pseudogene TRBV3-2) and TRBJ2-1; D is uncertain. The CDR3 length is 13 residues. Trimming left V 4 bases short and J 7 bases short, with 11 bases between. Looked up from germline, CDR1 is LGHDT and CDR2 is YNNKEL (reference sequence). Here the CDR3 reads CASSPLIWNEQFF. Here the CDR3 DNA reads TGTGCCAGCAGCCCCCTAATTTGGAATGAGCAGTTCTTC.

V usage is TRBV7-9 and J usage is TRBJ2-1; TRBD2 aligns across 8 bases. Germline CDR1 reads SEHNR; CDR2 reads FQNEAQ (reference sequence). CDR3 length equals 16 residues. J gave up 3 bases and V 1 base, and 5 bases lay outside the gene matches. CDR3 in DNA: TGTGCCAGCAGCTTAGTAATAGCGGGAAACTACAATGAGCAGTTCTTC. Translation: CASSLVIAGNYNEQFF.

The chain has TRBV28 and TRBJ2-1; the D gene is possibly TRBD1 (5 bases). The CDR3 covers 14 residues. Trimming removed 2 bases at V and 7 bases at J, with 12 bases between. The V gene's germline CDR1 is MDHEN and CDR2 SYDVKM. Written as DNA, the CDR3 is TGTGCCAGCAGTTTACGGCCAGGGCGGAATGAGCAGTTCTTC. It specifies CASSLRPGRNEQFF.

The rearrangement uses TRBV2 and TRBJ2-2, with 7 bases matching TRBD2. The germline V gene encodes CDR1 SNHLY and CDR2 FYNNEI. The CDR3 length is 15 residues. Trimming cost V 4 bases and J 6 bases; bases outside gene matches: 8. CDR3 sequence reads: CASSGRLASAGELFF. The DNA for the CDR3 is TGTGCCAGCAGTGGAAGACTAGCCTCGGCCGGGGAGCTGTTTTTT. The full variable domain, with the rest looked up from reference TRBV2 and TRBJ2-2, is EPEVTQTPSHQVTQMGQEVILRCVPISNHLYFYWYRQILGQKVEFLVSFYNNEISEKSEIFDDQFSVERPDGSNFTLKIRSTKLEDSAMYFCASSGRLASAGELFFGEGSRLTVL.

The chain has TRBV19 and TRBJ1-5; TRBD1 aligns across 9 bases. Germline CDR1 is LNHDA and CDR2 is SQIVND (reference sequence). J gave up 3 bases and V 5 bases, and 2 bases lay outside the gene matches. This CDR3 is 14 amino acids long. The CDR3 sequence is CASSWTGDNQPQHF. The CDR3 DNA follows: TGTGCCAGTAGTTGGACAGGGGACAATCAGCCCCAGCATTTT.

The V and J genes are TRBV5-1 and TRBJ2-1, with D perhaps TRBD2 (6 bases). V dropped 3 bases and J dropped 9 bases, with 19 bases sitting between them. The germline CDR1 and CDR2 sequences are SGHRS and YFSETQ. This CDR3 is 15 amino acids long. The CDR3 is CASSWGSGLSGEQFF. The CDR3 DNA reads as TGCGCCAGCAGCTGGGGGAGCGGGCTCAGCGGTGAGCAGTTCTTC.

The chain recombines TRBV5-1 with TRBJ1-1; D gene ambiguous. CDR1 and CDR2 from the germline V gene are SGHRS and YFSETQ. The V end lost 2 bases, the J end lost 1 base, and 6 bases lay between the germline ends. This CDR3 comprises 13 residues. The CDR3, as DNA: TGCGCCAGCAGCTTTAATTGGAACACTGAAGCTTTCTTT. It codes for CASSFNWNTEAFF.

The chain carries TRBV6-2 or TRBV6-3 and TRBJ2-3; 14 nucleotides line up with TRBD2. The CDR3 runs to 16 residues. The junction had 5 bases not matched to a gene; V was cut back by 5 bases and J by 4 bases. From germline, CDR1 is MNHEY and CDR2 SVGEGT. The CDR3 bases are TGTGCCAGCAGTCCCAGACTAGCGGGAGGGCCAGATACGCAGTATTTT. It is translated as CASSPRLAGGPDTQYF.

The V and J genes are TRBV7-9 and TRBJ2-1; the D gene is possibly TRBD2 (7 bases). Trimming removed 0 bases at V and 6 bases at J, with 12 bases between. Looked up from germline, CDR1 is SEHNR and CDR2 is FQNEAQ (reference sequence). The CDR3 loop spans 15 amino acids. CDR3 in amino acids: CASSLAGGRTNEQFF. The CDR3 coding sequence is TGTGCCAGCAGCTTAGCCGGGGGGCGAACCAATGAGCAGTTCTTC. The full variable domain, completed using reference TRBV7-9 and TRBJ2-1, is DTGVSQNPRHKITKRGQNVTFRCDPISEHNRLYWYRQTLGQGPEFLTYFQNEAQLEKSRLLSDRFSAERPKGSFSTLEIQRTEQGDSAMYLCASSLAGGRTNEQFFGPGTRLTVL.

The genes are TRBV4-2 and TRBJ1-3; no clear D gene. Per germline, CDR1 LGHNA and CDR2 YNFKEQ. The CDR3 loop spans 15 amino acids. Trimming shortened V by 0 bases and J by 4 bases, and 10 bases separated the two germline ends. CDR3 nucleotide sequence: TGTGCCAGCAGCCAAGATAAGACTGAAGGAAACACCATATATTTT. It is translated as CASSQDKTEGNTIYF.

The genes are TRBV20-1 and TRBJ1-3; 9 nucleotides align to TRBD1. V trimming: 3 bases; J trimming: 2 bases; junction bases outside the gene matches: 5. CDR3 size: 15 residues. Looked up from germline, CDR1 is DFQATT and CDR2 is SNEGSKA (reference sequence). The CDR3 coding sequence is TGCAGTGCTAGTTCCGGACAGGGGACTGGAAACACCATATATTTT. Residues: CSASSGQGTGNTIYF.

The chain joins TRBV6-4 to TRBJ2-3; D may be TRBD1 (6 bases). The CDR3 consists of 14 residues. The germline gives CDR1 MRHNA, CDR2 SNTAGT. The V gene lost 8 bases and the J gene lost 0 bases, with 12 bases spanning the gap. The CDR3 is CASSPGHSTDTQYF. The CDR3 region has the DNA TGTGCCAGCTCCCCGGGACACAGCACAGATACGCAGTATTTT.

This sequence joins TRBV13 and TRBJ2-7, with D possibly TRBD1 on 6 matching bases. The ends were cut back, 0 bases at V and 5 bases at J, with 11 bases in the middle. There are 14 residues in the CDR3. In germline, CDR1 is PRHDT, CDR2 FYEKMQ (reference sequence). CDR3 sequence: CASSLGRGLNEQYF. The DNA for the CDR3 is TGTGCCAGCAGCTTAGGAAGGGGGTTGAACGAGCAGTACTTC. Based on the CDR3 plus reference TRBV13 and TRBJ2-7, the full variable domain is AAGVIQSPRHLIKEKRETATLKCYPIPRHDTVYWYQQGPGQDPQFLISFYEKMQSDKGSIPDRFSAQQFSDYHSELNMSSLELGDSALYFCASSLGRGLNEQYFGPGTRLTVT.

The rearrangement uses TRBV3-1 (or the pseudogene TRBV3-2) and TRBJ1-2; D is possibly TRBD1 (6 bases). From germline, CDR1 is LGHDT and CDR2 YNNKEL (reference sequence). The CDR3 runs 15 residues. Trimming left V 4 bases short and J 4 bases short, with 16 bases between. The CDR3 nucleotides are TGTGCCAGCAGCCCAGGGGCAGGGAGCACCTATGGCTACACCTTC. Amino acid sequence: CASSPGAGSTYGYTF.

The chain links TRBV28 to TRBJ2-1; D perhaps matches TRBD1 (6 bases). The CDR3 totals 15 residues. Trimming removed 3 bases from V and 4 bases from J, with 13 bases in between. Germline V CDR1 and CDR2: MDHEN, SYDVKM. The CDR3 protein is CASSFWGLGYNEQFF. CDR3 coding DNA: TGTGCCAGCAGTTTTTGGGGGCTCGGATACAATGAGCAGTTCTTC.

This chain uses TRBV20-1 with TRBJ2-4; maybe TRBD2 (5 bases). CDR1 DFQATT and CDR2 SNEGSKA come from the germline V gene (reference sequence). There are 15 residues in the CDR3. V lost 3 bases and J 7 bases, leaving 19 bases between the germline ends. Written as DNA, the CDR3 is TGCAGTGCTAGTTTACCGGAGCGGCAAAAGAACATTCAGTACTTC. It encodes CSASLPERQKNIQYF.

The chain recombines TRBV3-1 (or the pseudogene TRBV3-2) with TRBJ1-5; D ambiguous. Trimming shortened V by 0 bases and J by 6 bases, and 6 bases separated the two germline ends. Germline V lookup: CDR1 LGHDT, CDR2 YNNKEL (reference sequence). The CDR3 runs to 13 residues. CDR3 nucleotides: TGTGCCAGCAGCCAAGACCGCGGTCAGCCCCAGCATTTT. Protein sequence: CASSQDRGQPQHF.

The V and J genes are TRBV18 and TRBJ2-5; D gene ambiguous. The V and J ends lost 4 bases and 1 base respectively, with 4 bases between them. The CDR3 covers 12 residues. In germline, CDR1 is KGHSH, CDR2 LQKENI. CDR3 sequence (DNA): TGTGCCAGCTCACTACTCCAAGAGACCCAGTACTTC. Residues: CASSLLQETQYF. Full variable domain (rest looked up from reference TRBV18 and TRBJ2-5): NAGVMQNPRHLVRRRGQEARLRCSPMKGHSHVYWYRQLPEEGLKFMVYLQKENIIDESGMPKERFSAEFPKEGPSILRIQQVVRGDSAAYFCASSLLQETQYFGPGTRLLVL.

The sample holds a few counts of this clone. The chain is built from TRBV27 and TRBJ2-7, with 8 bases matching TRBD1. CDR3 length: 15 residues. J was trimmed by 4 bases and V by 2 bases; bases with no gene match: 7. Germline V gene lookup returns CDR1 MNHEY and CDR2 SMNVEV (reference sequence). In nucleotides, the CDR3 is TGTGCCAGCAGTTTAAAGGCAGGGGGCGGGTACGAGCAGTACTTC. Protein sequence: CASSLKAGGGYEQYF.

The chain uses TRBV15 and TRBJ2-1; D possibly corresponds to TRBD2 (6 bases). Germline loops: CDR1 LNHNV, CDR2 YYDKDF (reference sequence). CDR3 length: 15 amino acids. The V gene lost 3 bases and the J gene lost 0 bases, with 9 bases spanning the gap. In nucleotides, the CDR3 is TGTGCCACCAGCAGGGGCGGGAACTCCTACAATGAGCAGTTCTTC. It yields the protein CATSRGGNSYNEQFF.

The genes are TRBV7-8 and TRBJ1-5; 7 bases are a match to TRBD1. V dropped 5 bases and J dropped 5; count of bases not matched to a gene: 12. The CDR3 runs to 16 residues. From germline, CDR1 is SGHVS and CDR2 FQNEAQ. The CDR3 here is CASSGKTGSGDQPQHF. The CDR3 DNA reads as TGTGCCAGCAGCGGCAAGACAGGGTCTGGGGATCAGCCCCAGCATTTT.

The rearrangement joins TRBV7-2 to TRBJ2-7; D is unresolved. The CDR3 runs 14 residues. V lost 1 base and J lost 4, with 11 bases in between. The V gene's germline CDR1 is SGHTA and CDR2 FQGNSA. Written as DNA, the CDR3 is TGTGCCAGCAGCTTAGGGTTTCTTGAGTACGAGCAGTACTTC. It translates to CASSLGFLEYEQYF.

This rearrangement joins TRBV28 to TRBJ1-1; 7 bases fit TRBD1. With 4 bases clipped from V and 0 bases from J, the junction kept 5 bases outside the gene matches. CDR1 MDHEN and CDR2 SYDVKM come from the germline V gene. The CDR3 loop spans 15 amino acids. The chain's CDR3 is CASSSSGTVNTEAFF. The CDR3 DNA reads as TGTGCCAGCAGTTCATCCGGGACAGTGAACACTGAAGCTTTCTTT.